This TCR beta chain was observed in a study of cytomegalovirus exposure and HLA in healthy donors. As for the study in general: The use of the same platform for the 100 to 150 validation repertoires and the roughly 630 first-cohort repertoires was reported by a later analysis.

Generated by immunoSEQ multiplex PCR, the TCRdb table keeps only in-frame clones and is missing some. This table has some 170,000 clones, roughly nine tenths appearing once. As concerns this clone: The antigen remains undetermined.

Regarding the study as a whole: The study recorded 150 to 200 TCR beta chains that were cytomegalovirus-associated. Among TCR sequences, most were rare, though some public TCRs appeared in many donors.

Material: PBMCs. This TCR was sampled from a man aged 18 to 29 in good health and CMV-seropositive.

CDR3 nucleotides: TGTGCCAGCAGTCCCCGGAAGACAGGGGGCCTAGAGACCCAGTACTTC. Translating gives CASSPRKTGGLETQYF. V gene TRBV28 combines with J gene TRBJ2-5; 10 bases fit TRBD1. This CDR3 region has 16 residues. The trim removed 5 bases at V and 4 bases at J, leaving 10 bases unmatched. In germline, CDR1 is MDHEN, CDR2 SYDVKM.